The 5 T cell receptor beta chains in this list originate from one sample, sequenced in a study of cytomegalovirus exposure and HLA in healthy donors. PCR used 60 Vbeta primers and 13 Jbeta primers. Sequencing was performed with immunoSEQ multiplex PCR; in TCRdb, only in-frame clones are kept and a portion is missing. Here the sample spans roughly 140,000 clones, around three quarters being singletons. Sequenced sample: PBMCs. The source of these receptors is a man aged 40-50 years in good health and CMV-seropositive.

CDR3 sequence reads: CASGWVTGGGYGYTF. The DNA for the CDR3 is TGTGCCAGCGGATGGGTGACAGGGGGCGGCTATGGCTACACCTTC. This sequence joins TRBV6-1 and TRBJ1-2, with 10 nucleotides matching TRBD1. This CDR3 region has 15 residues. V lost 8 bases, J lost 4 bases, and 10 bases stayed unmatched. Germline CDR1 and CDR2: MNHNS and SASEGT.

This clone is a singleton in its sample. The chain employs TRBV6-5 and TRBJ1-1; possible D gene TRBD1, 6 bases. The CDR3 has 12 residues. Per the germline V gene, CDR1 is MNHEY and CDR2 is SVGAGI. With 8 bases removed from V and 3 bases from J, the gap between germline ends came to 10 bases. CDR3 sequence (DNA): TGTGCCAGCGGAACAGGGCACACTGAAGCTTTCTTT. Translating gives CASGTGHTEAFF.

The rearrangement links TRBV7-2 to TRBJ2-5; 7 nucleotides align to TRBD1. This CDR3 contains 14 residues. Germline V lookup: CDR1 SGHTA, CDR2 FQGNSA. The trim removed 3 bases at V and 9 bases at J, leaving 10 bases unmatched. The CDR3 spells CASSFLVRQGAQYF. The CDR3 DNA sequence: TGTGCCAGCAGCTTCTTAGTACGACAGGGCGCCCAGTACTTC.

The rearrangement links TRBV18 to TRBJ2-1, with 9 bases identical to TRBD2. The CDR3 length is 15 residues. Germline V CDR1 and CDR2: KGHSH, LQKENI. The junction had 7 bases not matched to a gene; V was cut back by 6 bases and J by 4 bases. This chain's CDR3 is CASSKLAGSYNEQFF. CDR3 DNA sequence: TGTGCCAGCTCGAAACTAGCGGGTTCTTACAATGAGCAGTTCTTC.

The chain joins TRBV7-8 to TRBJ1-2; the D is unclear. Germline CDR1 is SGHVS and CDR2 is FQNEAQ. The CDR3 is made up of 13 amino acids. The V gene lost 1 base and the J gene lost 7 bases, with 10 bases spanning the gap. CDR3 residues: CASSLERWSGYTF. The CDR3 coding sequence is TGTGCCAGCAGCTTAGAACGGTGGTCTGGCTACACCTTC. Variable domain in full (rest from reference TRBV7-8 and TRBJ1-2): GAGVSQSPRYKVAKRGQDVALRCDPISGHVSLFWYQQALGQGPEFLTYFQNEAQLDKSGLPSDRFFAERPEGSVSTLKIQRTQQEDSAVYLCASSLERWSGYTFGSGTRLTVV.